The next 4 T cell receptor beta chains were all read from a single sample in a study of T cell changes during pregnancy in multiple sclerosis. Only in-frame clones appear in the TCRdb table, and some are missing; sequencing was by immunoSEQ multiplex PCR. Of around 75,000 clones detected, 75% to 95% appear once; the ten largest clones hold under 0.3%. Sequences were derived from CD4+ T cells from peripheral blood mononuclear cells, sampled in the third trimester of pregnancy. All receptors derive from a female donor in good health, enrolled as a control in a pregnancy study.

The chain joins TRBV19 to TRBJ1-4; 7 nucleotides align to TRBD1. Germline values: CDR1 LNHDA, CDR2 SQIVND (reference sequence). V shed 3 bases and J 8 bases; nucleotides not matched to a gene: 9. This CDR3 has 15 residues. DNA for the CDR3: TGTGCCAGTAGTATTGGCAGGACAGGAGGGGAAAAACTGTTTTTT. Amino acid sequence: CASSIGRTGGEKLFF.

This clone was recorded once. The rearrangement links TRBV7-3 to TRBJ2-1, with D possibly being TRBD1 (6 bases). Trimming pared 4 bases from V and 3 bases from J, leaving 7 bases between. Germline CDR1 SGHTA, CDR2 FQGTGA. This CDR3 is 13 amino acids long. Written as DNA, the CDR3 is TGTGCCAGCAGCTCGGACAGCTACAATGAGCAGTTCTTC. Residues: CASSSDSYNEQFF.

The V gene is TRBV5-1, the J gene TRBJ1-4, with D unclear. CDR3 length: 13 amino acids. Trimming shortened V by 5 bases and J by 4 bases, and 9 bases separated the two germline ends. Germline values: CDR1 SGHRS, CDR2 YFSETQ. In nucleotides, the CDR3 is TGCGCCAGCAGTACAGTAGATAATGAAAAACTGTTTTTT. This encodes CASSTVDNEKLFF.

The chain is built from TRBV6-5 and TRBJ1-4; 7 bases map to TRBD1. The junction had 9 bases not matched to a gene; V was cut back by 4 bases and J by 16 bases. This CDR3 region has 12 residues. CDR1 is MNHEY and CDR2 is SVGAGI in the germline V gene. In DNA, the CDR3 is TGTGCCAGCAGTTTCGTCCGGGACAGACCGTTTTTT. Translation: CASSFVRDRPFF.